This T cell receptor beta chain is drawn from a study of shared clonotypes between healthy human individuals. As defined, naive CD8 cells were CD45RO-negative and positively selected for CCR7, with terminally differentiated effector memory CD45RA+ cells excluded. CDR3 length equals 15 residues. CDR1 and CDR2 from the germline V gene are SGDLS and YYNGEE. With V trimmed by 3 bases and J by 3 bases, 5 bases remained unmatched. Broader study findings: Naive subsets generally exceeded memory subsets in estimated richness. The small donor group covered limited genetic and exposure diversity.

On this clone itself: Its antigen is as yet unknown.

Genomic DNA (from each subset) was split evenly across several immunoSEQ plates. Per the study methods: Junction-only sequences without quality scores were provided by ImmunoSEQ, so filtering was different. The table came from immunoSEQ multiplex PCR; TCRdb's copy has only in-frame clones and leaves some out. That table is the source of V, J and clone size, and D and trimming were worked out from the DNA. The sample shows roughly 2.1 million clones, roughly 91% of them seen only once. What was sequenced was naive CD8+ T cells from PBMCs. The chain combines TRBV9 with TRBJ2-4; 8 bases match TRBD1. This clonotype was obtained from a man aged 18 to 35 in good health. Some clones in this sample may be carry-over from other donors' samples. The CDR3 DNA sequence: TGTGCCAGCAGCGCGGACAGGGACGGCAAAAACATTCAGTACTTC. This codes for CASSADRDGKNIQYF. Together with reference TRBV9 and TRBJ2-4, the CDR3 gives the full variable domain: DSGVTQTPKHLITATGQRVTLRCSPRSGDLSVYWYQQSLDQGLQFLIQYYNGEERAKGNILERFSAQQFPDLHSELNLSSLELGDSALYFCASSADRDGKNIQYFGAGTRLSVL.